This T cell receptor beta chain was identified in a study of PD-1 and CTLA-4 blockade in melanoma. This CDR3 spans 18 amino acids. Sequencing was performed with immunoSEQ multiplex PCR; in TCRdb, only in-frame clones are kept and a portion is missing. The repertoire has some 30,000 clones, about 88% of them found once; the top ten carry more than 5.5%. This TCR was sampled from a human donor with melanoma. V gene TRBV21-1 combines with J gene TRBJ1-5; the D segment call TRBD1 is taken from the table without a DNA check. TRBV21-1 is assigned pseudogene status. Source: CD8+ T cells from peripheral blood, taken from a patient given anti-PD-1 treatment. The CDR3 reads CASSEGGNRGRVGQPQHF. The CDR3 nucleotides are TGTGCCAGCAGCGAAGGAGGCAACAGGGGCAGGGTGGGTCAGCCCCAGCATTTT.